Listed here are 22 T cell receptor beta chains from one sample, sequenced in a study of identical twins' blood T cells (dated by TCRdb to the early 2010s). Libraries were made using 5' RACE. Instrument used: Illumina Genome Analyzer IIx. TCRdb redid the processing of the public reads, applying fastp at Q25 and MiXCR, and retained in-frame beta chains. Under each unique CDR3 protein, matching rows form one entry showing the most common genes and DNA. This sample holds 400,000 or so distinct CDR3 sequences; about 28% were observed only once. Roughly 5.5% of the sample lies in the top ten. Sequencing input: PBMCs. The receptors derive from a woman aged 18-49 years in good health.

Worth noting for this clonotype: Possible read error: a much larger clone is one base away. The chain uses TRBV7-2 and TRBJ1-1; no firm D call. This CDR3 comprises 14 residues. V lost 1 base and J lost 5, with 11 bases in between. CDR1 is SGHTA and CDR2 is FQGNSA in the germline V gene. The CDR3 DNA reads TGTGCCAGCAGCTTAGAGTGTCAAGAGACTGAAGCTTTCTTT. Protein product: CASSLECQETEAFF.

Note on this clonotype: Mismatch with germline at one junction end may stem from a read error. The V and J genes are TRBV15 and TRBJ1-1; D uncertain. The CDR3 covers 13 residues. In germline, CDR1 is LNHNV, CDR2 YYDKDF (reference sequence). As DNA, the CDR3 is TGTGCCACCAGCAGAGATCCGAGGGATGAAGATTTCTTT. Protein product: CATSRDPRDEDFF.

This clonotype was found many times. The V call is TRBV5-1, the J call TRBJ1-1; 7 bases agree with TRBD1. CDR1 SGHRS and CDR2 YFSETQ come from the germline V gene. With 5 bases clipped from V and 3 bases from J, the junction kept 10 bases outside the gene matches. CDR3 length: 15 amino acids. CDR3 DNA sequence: TGCGCCAGCAGTATCAACAGGGGAGCTTACACTGAAGCTTTCTTT. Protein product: CASSINRGAYTEAFF.

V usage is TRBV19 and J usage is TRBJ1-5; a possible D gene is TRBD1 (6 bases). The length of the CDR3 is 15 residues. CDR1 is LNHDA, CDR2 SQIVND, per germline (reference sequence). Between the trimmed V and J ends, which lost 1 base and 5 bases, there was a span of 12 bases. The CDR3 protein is CASSIVQGWDQPQHF. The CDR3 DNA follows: TGTGCCAGTAGTATAGTCCAGGGGTGGGATCAGCCCCAGCATTTT. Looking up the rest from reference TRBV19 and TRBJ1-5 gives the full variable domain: DGGITQSPKYLFRKEGQNVTLSCEQNLNHDAMYWYRQDPGQGLRLIYYSQIVNDFQKGDIAEGYSVSREKKESFPLTVTSAQKNPTAFYLCASSIVQGWDQPQHFGDGTRLSIL.

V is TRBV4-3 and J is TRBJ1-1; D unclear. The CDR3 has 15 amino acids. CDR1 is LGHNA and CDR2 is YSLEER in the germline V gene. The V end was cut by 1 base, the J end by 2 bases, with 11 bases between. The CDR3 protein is CASSQVGRSNTEAFF. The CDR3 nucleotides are TGCGCCAGCAGCCAAGTAGGGCGGTCAAACACTGAAGCTTTCTTT.

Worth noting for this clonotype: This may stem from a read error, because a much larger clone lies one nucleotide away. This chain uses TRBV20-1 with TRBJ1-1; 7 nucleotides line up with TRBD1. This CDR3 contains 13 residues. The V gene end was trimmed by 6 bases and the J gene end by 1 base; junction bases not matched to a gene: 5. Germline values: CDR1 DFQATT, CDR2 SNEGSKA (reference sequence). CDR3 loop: CSASQGENTEAFF. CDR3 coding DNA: TGCAGTGCCTCGCAGGGGGAGAACACTGAAGCTTTCTTT.

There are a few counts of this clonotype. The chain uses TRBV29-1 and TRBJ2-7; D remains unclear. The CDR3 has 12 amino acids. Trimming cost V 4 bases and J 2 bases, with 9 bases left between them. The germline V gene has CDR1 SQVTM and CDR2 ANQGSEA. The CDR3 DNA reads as TGCAGCGTTGGGTTGCCCACCTACGAGCAGTACTTC. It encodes CSVGLPTYEQYF.

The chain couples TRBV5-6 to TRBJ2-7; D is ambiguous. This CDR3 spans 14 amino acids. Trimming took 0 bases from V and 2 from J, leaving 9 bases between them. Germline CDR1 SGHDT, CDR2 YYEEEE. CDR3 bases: TGTGCCAGCAGCTTGGTTAGCTTCCCCTACGAGCAGTACTTC. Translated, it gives CASSLVSFPYEQYF. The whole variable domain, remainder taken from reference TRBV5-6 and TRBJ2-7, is DAGVTQSPTHLIKTRGQQVTLRCSPKSGHDTVSWYQQALGQGPQFIFQYYEEEERQRGNFPDRFSGHQFPNYSSELNVNALLLGDSALYLCASSLVSFPYEQYFGPGTRLTVT.

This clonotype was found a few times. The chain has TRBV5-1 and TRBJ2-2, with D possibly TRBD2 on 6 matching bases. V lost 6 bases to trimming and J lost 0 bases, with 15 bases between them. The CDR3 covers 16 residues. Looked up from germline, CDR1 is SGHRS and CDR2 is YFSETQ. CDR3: CASKSLGGTNTGELFF. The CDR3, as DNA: TGCGCCAGCAAATCCCTCGGCGGGACGAACACCGGGGAGCTGTTTTTT.

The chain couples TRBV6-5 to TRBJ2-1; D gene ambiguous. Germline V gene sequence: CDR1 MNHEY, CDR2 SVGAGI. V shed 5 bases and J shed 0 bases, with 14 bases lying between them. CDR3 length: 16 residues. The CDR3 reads CASSLDALSSYNEQFF. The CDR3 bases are TGTGCCAGCAGTCTCGACGCTCTGTCCTCCTACAATGAGCAGTTCTTC.

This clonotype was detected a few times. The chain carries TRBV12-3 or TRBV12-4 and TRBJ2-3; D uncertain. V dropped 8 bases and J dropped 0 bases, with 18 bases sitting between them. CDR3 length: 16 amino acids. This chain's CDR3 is CASSPVMRSSTDTQYF. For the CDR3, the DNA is TGTGCCAGCTCCCCGGTAATGCGATCTAGCACAGATACGCAGTATTTT.

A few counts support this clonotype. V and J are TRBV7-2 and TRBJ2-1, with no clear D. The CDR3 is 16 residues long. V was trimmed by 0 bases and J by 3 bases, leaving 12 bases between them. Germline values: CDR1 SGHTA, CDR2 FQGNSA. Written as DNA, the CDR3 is TGTGCCAGCAGCTTAGCCGGGTTCGTTGGCTACAATGAGCAGTTCTTC. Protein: CASSLAGFVGYNEQFF.

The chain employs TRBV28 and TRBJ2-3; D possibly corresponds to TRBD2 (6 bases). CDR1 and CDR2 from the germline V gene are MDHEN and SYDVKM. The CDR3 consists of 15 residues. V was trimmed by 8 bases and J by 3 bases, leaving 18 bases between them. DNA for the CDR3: TGTGCCAGCGGGAGGTTGTTGGGGTCAACAGATACGCAGTATTTT. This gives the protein CASGRLLGSTDTQYF. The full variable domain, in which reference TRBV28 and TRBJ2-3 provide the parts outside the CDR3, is DVKVTQSSRYLVKRTGEKVFLECVQDMDHENMFWYRQDPGLGLRLIYFSYDVKMKEKGDIPEGYSVSREKKERFSLILESASTNQTSMYLCASGRLLGSTDTQYFGPGTRLTVL.

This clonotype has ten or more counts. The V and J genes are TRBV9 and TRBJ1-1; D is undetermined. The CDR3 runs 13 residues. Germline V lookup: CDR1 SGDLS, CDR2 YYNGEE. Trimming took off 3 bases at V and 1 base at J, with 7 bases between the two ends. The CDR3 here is CASSAGPNTEAFF. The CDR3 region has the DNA TGTGCCAGCAGCGCCGGACCGAACACTGAAGCTTTCTTT.

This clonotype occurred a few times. The CDR3, as DNA: TGTGCCAGCAGTCGGACAGGCACCAATCAGCCCCAGCATTTT. Protein sequence: CASSRTGTNQPQHF. The chain recombines TRBV6-1 with TRBJ1-5, with 7 bases lining up with TRBD1. The CDR3 contains 14 residues. CDR1 MNHNS and CDR2 SASEGT come from the germline V gene. The trim removed 5 bases at V and 3 bases at J, leaving 4 bases unmatched.

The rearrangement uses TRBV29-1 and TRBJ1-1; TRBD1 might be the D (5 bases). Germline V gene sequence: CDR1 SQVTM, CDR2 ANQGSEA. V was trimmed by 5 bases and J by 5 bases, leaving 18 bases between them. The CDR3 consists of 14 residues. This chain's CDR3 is CSVSPIGGATEAFF. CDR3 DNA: TGCAGCGTTTCTCCCATCGGCGGGGCAACTGAAGCTTTCTTT.

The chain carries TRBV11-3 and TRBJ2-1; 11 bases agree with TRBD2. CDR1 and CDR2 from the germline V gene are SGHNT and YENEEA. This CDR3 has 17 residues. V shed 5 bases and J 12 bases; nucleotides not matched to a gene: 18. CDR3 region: CASSTYSMTSGVGGQFF. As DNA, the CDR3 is TGTGCCAGCAGCACTTATAGTATGACTAGCGGGGTTGGTGGGCAGTTCTTC.

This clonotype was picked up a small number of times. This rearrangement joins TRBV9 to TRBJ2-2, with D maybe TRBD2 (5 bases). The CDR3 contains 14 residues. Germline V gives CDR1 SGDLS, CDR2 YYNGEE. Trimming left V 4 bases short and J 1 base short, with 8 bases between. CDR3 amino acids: CASSFGLNTGELFF. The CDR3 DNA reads TGTGCCAGCAGCTTCGGACTGAACACCGGGGAGCTGTTTTTT.

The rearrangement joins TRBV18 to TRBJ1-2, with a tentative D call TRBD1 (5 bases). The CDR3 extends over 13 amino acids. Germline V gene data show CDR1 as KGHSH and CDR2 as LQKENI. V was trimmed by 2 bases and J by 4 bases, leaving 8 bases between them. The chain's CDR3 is CASSPGAGYGYTF. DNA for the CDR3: TGTGCCAGCTCACCAGGGGCGGGCTATGGCTACACCTTC.

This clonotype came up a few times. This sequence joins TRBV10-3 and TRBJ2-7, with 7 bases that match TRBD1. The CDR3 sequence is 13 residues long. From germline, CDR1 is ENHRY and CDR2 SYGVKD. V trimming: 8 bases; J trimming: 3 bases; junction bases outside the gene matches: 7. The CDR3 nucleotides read TGTGCCATCGGGACAGCCCCTCTCTACGAGCAGTACTTC. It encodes CAIGTAPLYEQYF.

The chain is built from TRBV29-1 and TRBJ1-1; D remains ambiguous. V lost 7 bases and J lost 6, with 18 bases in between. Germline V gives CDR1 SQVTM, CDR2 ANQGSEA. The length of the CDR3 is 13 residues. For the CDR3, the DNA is TGCAGCGCCAAAATAGGGCTGATCGCTGAAGCTTTCTTT. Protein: CSAKIGLIAEAFF.

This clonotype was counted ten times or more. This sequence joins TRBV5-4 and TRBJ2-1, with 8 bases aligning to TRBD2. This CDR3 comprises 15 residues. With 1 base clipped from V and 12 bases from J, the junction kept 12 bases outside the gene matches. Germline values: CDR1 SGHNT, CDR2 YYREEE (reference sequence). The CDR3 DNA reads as TGTGCCAGCAGCTTGATCACTAGCGGTACCCAAGGGCAGTTCTTC. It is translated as CASSLITSGTQGQFF.